The 10 T cell receptor beta chains below come from one sample, sequenced in a study of blood T cells in healthy people across ages. Using a J-beta primer mix together with a sample-barcoded 5' primer, a second PCR was run for about 7 to 12 cycles. Using its own MiXCR run on the 5' RACE reads, TCRdb lists one record per CDR3 protein. Of approximately 830,000 distinct CDR3 sequences listed, about 62% are singletons. The sample consisted of blood. All receptors derive from a man under 40 in good health.

The chain uses TRBV5-1 and TRBJ1-6, with D perhaps matching TRBD1 (6 bases). Germline values: CDR1 SGHRS, CDR2 YFSETQ. With 2 bases removed from V and 7 bases from J, the gap between germline ends came to 13 bases. The CDR3 spans 15 residues. The CDR3 here is CASSFYGQQNSPLHF. The CDR3 DNA sequence: TGCGCCAGCAGCTTTTACGGACAGCAGAATTCACCCCTCCACTTT.

This clonotype appeared a few times. V gene TRBV6-5 combines with J gene TRBJ2-7; D possibly corresponds to TRBD2 (6 bases). V was shortened by 5 bases and J by 5 bases, with 16 bases between the two germline ends. The V gene's germline CDR1 is MNHEY and CDR2 SVGAGI. The CDR3 has 14 amino acids. The CDR3 DNA reads as TGTGCCAGCAGTGATGGGGGGACTCTACACGAGCAGTACTTC. It translates to CASSDGGTLHEQYF.

This clonotype was detected once. The gene calls are TRBV29-1 and TRBJ2-5; D perhaps matches TRBD2 (7 bases). Between the trimmed V and J ends, which lost 4 bases and 5 bases, there was a span of 17 bases. This CDR3 is 14 amino acids long. The germline V gene encodes CDR1 SQVTM and CDR2 ANQGSEA. CDR3 bases: TGCAGCGTTGTCCCCGGGGGGCGACGGGAGACCCAGTACTTC. Encoded protein: CSVVPGGRRETQYF.

This clonotype has just one count. The genes are TRBV12-3 or TRBV12-4 and TRBJ2-5; a weak D match, TRBD1 (7 bases). The closer fit of TRBJ2-7 to the DNA end suggests the J call may be wrong. This CDR3 comprises 14 residues. CDR3 bases: TGTGCCAGCAGCAGATCCAGGGGGGCCTACGAGCAGTACTTC. Translation gives CASSRSRGAYEQYF.

A note on this clonotype: This may be a read error, as it is one base from a much larger clone. CDR3 in amino acids: CANSDGTDTQYF. CDR3 nucleotides: TGTGCCAACAGTGACGGAACAGATACGCAGTATTTT. The genes are TRBV2 and TRBJ2-3; D gene uncertain. The germline V gene encodes CDR1 SNHLY and CDR2 FYNNEI. The CDR3 has 12 amino acids. Full variable domain (outside the CDR3, taken from reference TRBV2 and TRBJ2-3): EPEVTQTPSHQVTQMGQEVILRCVPISNHLYFYWYRQILGQKVEFLVSFYNNEISEKSEIFDDQFSVERPDGSNFTLKIRSTKLEDSAMYFCANSDGTDTQYFGPGTRLTVL.

This clonotype was seen at least ten times. V usage is TRBV4-3 and J usage is TRBJ2-5; D may be TRBD2 (5 bases). V lost 5 bases and J lost 3, with 13 bases in between. Germline assignment: CDR1 LGHNA and CDR2 YSLEER. The CDR3 covers 14 residues. CDR3 region: CASSSSLAEETQYF. The CDR3, as DNA: TGCGCCAGCAGCTCCTCCCTAGCTGAAGAGACCCAGTACTTC.

This chain joins TRBV7-2 and TRBJ1-2, with D possibly TRBD1 on 5 matching bases. Per the germline V gene, CDR1 is SGHTA and CDR2 is FQGNSA. This CDR3 has 16 residues. V gave up 1 base and J gave up 4 bases, with 16 bases separating them. CDR3 coding DNA: TGTGCCAGCAGCTTAGGGGGACGCCGCACCATCTATGGCTACACCTTC. Translating it yields CASSLGGRRTIYGYTF.

As for this clonotype: This may stem from a read error, because a much larger clone lies one nucleotide away. The CDR3 region is CAISESVKGVHMNTKAFF. CDR3 sequence (DNA): TGTGCCATCAGTGAGTCGGTAAAAGGGGTCCATATGAACACTAAAGCTTTCTTT. The V call is TRBV10-3, the J call TRBJ1-1, with a weak D call TRBD1 (5 bases). The CDR3 is made up of 18 amino acids. Germline V gives CDR1 ENHRY, CDR2 SYGVKD.

This clonotype has more than one count but fewer than ten. The chain carries TRBV5-1 and TRBJ2-5; no clear D. TRBJ2-7 matches the DNA end more closely, so the J call is doubtful. CDR1 and CDR2 from the germline V gene are SGHRS and YFSETQ. This CDR3 is built from 15 residues. CDR3 DNA sequence: TGCGCCAGCAGCTTGGTGATCTCGAACCGCTACGAGCAGTACTTC. It codes for CASSLVISNRYEQYF.

The rearrangement links TRBV6-2 or TRBV6-3 to TRBJ2-5, with 7 bases identical to TRBD2. V was clipped by 0 bases and J by 7 bases; unmatched bases: 11. The germline V gene has CDR1 MNHEY and CDR2 SVGEGT. The CDR3 extends over 16 amino acids. The DNA of the CDR3 is TGTGCCAGCAGTTACTCCAGATTTCCTAGCGGTGGGACCCAGTACTTC. This translates into CASSYSRFPSGGTQYF.